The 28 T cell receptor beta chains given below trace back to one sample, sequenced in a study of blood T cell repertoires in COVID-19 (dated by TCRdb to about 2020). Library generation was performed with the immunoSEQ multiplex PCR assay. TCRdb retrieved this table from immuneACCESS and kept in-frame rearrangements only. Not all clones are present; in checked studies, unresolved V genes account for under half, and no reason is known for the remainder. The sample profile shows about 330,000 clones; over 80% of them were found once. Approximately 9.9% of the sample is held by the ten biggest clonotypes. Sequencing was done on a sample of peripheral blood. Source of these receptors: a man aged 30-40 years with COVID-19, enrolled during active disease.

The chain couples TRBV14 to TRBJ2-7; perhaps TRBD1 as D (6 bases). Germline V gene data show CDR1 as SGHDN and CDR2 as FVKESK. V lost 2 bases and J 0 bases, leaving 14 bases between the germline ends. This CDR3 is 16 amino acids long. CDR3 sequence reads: CASSQLGTRPSYEQYF. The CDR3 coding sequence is TGTGCCAGCAGCCAACTTGGGACACGACCCTCCTACGAGCAGTACTTC.

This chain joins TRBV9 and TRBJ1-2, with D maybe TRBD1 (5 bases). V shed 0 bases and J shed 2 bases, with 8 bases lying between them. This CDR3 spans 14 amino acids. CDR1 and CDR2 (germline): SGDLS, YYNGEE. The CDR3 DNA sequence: TGTGCCAGCAGCGTAGGTGACAGAAACTATGGCTACACCTTC. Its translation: CASSVGDRNYGYTF. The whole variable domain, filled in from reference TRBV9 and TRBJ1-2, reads DSGVTQTPKHLITATGQRVTLRCSPRSGDLSVYWYQQSLDQGLQFLIQYYNGEERAKGNILERFSAQQFPDLHSELNLSSLELGDSALYFCASSVGDRNYGYTFGSGTRLTVV.

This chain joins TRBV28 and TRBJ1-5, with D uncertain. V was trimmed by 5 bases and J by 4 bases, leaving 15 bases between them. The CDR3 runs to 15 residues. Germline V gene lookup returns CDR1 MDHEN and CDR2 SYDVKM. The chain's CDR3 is CASSPPGMRNQPQHF. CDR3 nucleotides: TGTGCCAGCAGTCCCCCGGGGATGCGGAATCAGCCCCAGCATTTT.

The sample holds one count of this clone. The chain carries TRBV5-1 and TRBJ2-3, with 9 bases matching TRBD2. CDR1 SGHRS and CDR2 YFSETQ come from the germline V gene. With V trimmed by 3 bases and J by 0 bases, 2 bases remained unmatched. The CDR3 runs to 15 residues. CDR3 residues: CASSYTSGSTDTQYF. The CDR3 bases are TGCGCCAGCAGCTATACTAGCGGGAGCACAGATACGCAGTATTTT.

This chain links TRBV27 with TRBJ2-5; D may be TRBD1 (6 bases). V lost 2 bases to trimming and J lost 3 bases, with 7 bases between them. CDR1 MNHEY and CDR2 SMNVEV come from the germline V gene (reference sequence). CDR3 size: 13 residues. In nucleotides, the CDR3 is TGTGCCAGCAGTTTAACAGGGAAAGAGACCCAGTACTTC. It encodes CASSLTGKETQYF.

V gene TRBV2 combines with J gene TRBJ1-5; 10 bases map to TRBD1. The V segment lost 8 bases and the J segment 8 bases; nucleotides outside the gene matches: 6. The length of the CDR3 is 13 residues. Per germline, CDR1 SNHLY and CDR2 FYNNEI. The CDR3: CASRWDRGEPQHF. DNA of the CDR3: TGTGCCAGCCGTTGGGACAGGGGAGAGCCCCAGCATTTT. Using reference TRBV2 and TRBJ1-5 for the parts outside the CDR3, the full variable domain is EPEVTQTPSHQVTQMGQEVILRCVPISNHLYFYWYRQILGQKVEFLVSFYNNEISEKSEIFDDQFSVERPDGSNFTLKIRSTKLEDSAMYFCASRWDRGEPQHFGDGTRLSIL.

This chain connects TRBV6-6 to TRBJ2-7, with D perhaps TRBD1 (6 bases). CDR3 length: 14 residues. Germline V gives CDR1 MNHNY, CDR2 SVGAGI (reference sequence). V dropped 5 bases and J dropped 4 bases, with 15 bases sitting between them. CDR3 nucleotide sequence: TGTGCCAGCAGTAGTATACAGGGTGGTTACGAGCAGTACTTC. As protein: CASSSIQGGYEQYF.

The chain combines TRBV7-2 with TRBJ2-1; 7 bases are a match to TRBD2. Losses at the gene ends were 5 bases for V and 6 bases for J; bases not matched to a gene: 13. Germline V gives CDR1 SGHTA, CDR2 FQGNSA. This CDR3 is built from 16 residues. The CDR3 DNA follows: TGTGCCAGCAGCCAAACTCGGGGGAGGGCCTCCAATGAGCAGTTCTTC. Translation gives CASSQTRGRASNEQFF. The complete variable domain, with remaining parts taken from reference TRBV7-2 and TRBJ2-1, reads GAGVSQSPSNKVTEKGKDVELRCDPISGHTALYWYRQSLGQGLEFLIYFQGNSAPDKSGLPSDRFSAERTGGSVSTLTIQRTQQEDSAVYLCASSQTRGRASNEQFFGPGTRLTVL.

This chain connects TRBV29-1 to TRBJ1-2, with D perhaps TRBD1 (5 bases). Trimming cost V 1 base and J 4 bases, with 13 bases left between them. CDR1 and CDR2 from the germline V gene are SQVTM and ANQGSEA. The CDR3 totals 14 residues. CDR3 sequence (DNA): TGCAGCGTTGAAGGGTGGGAGGGGATCTATGGCTACACCTTC. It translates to CSVEGWEGIYGYTF.

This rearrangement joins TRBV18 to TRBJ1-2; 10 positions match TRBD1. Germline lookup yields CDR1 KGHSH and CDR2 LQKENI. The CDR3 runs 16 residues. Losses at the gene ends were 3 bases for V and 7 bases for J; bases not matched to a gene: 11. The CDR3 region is CASSPGTGAAKGGYTF. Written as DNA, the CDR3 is TGTGCCAGCTCACCCGGGACAGGGGCAGCAAAGGGTGGCTACACCTTC. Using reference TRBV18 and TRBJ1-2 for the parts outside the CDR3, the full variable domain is NAGVMQNPRHLVRRRGQEARLRCSPMKGHSHVYWYRQLPEEGLKFMVYLQKENIIDESGMPKERFSAEFPKEGPSILRIQQVVRGDSAAYFCASSPGTGAAKGGYTFGSGTRLTVV.

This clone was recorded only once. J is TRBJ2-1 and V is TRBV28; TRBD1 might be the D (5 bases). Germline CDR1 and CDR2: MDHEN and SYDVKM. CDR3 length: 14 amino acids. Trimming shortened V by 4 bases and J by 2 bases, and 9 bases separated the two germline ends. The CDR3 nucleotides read TGTGCCAGCAGTTGGGCAGGGACCTACAATGAGCAGTTCTTC. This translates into CASSWAGTYNEQFF. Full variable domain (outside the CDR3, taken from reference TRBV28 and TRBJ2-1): DVKVTQSSRYLVKRTGEKVFLECVQDMDHENMFWYRQDPGLGLRLIYFSYDVKMKEKGDIPEGYSVSREKKERFSLILESASTNQTSMYLCASSWAGTYNEQFFGPGTRLTVL.

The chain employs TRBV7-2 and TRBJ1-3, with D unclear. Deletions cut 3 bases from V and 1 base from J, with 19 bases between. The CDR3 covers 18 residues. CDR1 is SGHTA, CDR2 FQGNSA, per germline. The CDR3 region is CASSFPEGGFRSGNTIYF. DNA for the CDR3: TGTGCCAGCAGCTTCCCGGAGGGAGGGTTCCGATCTGGAAACACCATATATTTT.

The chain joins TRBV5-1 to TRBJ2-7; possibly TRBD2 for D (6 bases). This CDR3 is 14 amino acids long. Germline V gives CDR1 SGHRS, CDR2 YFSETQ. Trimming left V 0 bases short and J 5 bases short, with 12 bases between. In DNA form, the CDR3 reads TGCGCCAGCAGCTTGGGCCCGGGAGCCCACGAGCAGTACTTC. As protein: CASSLGPGAHEQYF.

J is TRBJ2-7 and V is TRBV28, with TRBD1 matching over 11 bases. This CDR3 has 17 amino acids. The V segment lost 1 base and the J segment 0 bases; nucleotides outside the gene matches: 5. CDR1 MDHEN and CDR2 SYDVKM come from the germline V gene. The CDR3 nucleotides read TGTGCCAGCAGTTTATCTATGGGGACAGGGGGCTCCTACGAGCAGTACTTC. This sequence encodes CASSLSMGTGGSYEQYF.

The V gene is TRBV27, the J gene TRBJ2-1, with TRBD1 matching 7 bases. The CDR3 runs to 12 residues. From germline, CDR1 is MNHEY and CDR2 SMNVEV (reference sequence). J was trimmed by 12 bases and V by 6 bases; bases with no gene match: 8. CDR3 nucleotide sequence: TGTGCCAGCAGCCCGACAGGGATTCGGCAGTTCTTC. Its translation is CASSPTGIRQFF.

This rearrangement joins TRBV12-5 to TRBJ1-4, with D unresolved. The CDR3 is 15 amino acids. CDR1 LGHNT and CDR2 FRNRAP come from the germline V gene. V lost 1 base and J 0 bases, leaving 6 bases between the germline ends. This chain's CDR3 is CASGLGLTTNEKLFF. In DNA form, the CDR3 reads TGTGCTAGTGGTTTGGGACTGACAACTAATGAAAAACTGTTTTTT. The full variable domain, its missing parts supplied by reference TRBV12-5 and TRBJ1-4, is DARVTQTPRHKVTEMGQEVTMRCQPILGHNTVFWYRQTMMQGLELLAYFRNRAPLDDSGMPKDRFSAEMPDATLATLKIQPSEPRDSAVYFCASGLGLTTNEKLFFGSGTQLSVL.

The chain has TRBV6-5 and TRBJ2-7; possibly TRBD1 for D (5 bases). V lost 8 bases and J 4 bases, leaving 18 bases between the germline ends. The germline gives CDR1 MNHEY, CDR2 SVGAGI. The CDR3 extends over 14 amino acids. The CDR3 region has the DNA TGTGCCAGCCGGGCCCGCGGCAGGGCTTACGAGCAGTACTTC. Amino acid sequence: CASRARGRAYEQYF.

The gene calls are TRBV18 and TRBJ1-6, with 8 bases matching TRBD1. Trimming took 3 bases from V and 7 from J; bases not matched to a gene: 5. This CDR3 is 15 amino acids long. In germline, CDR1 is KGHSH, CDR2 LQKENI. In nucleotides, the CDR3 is TGTGCCAGCTCACCCCTGGGACAGGAAAATTCACCCCTCCACTTT. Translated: CASSPLGQENSPLHF.

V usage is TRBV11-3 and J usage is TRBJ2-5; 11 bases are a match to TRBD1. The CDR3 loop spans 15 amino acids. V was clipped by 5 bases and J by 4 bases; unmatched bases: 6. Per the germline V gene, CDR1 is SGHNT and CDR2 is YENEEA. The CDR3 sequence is CASSRGQGVAETQYF. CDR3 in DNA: TGTGCCAGCAGCCGGGGACAGGGGGTTGCAGAGACCCAGTACTTC.

CDR3 sequence (DNA): TGTGCCAGCAGTTTACGTCTGATTGGAGACTTTTTCGGCGGGGAGCTGTTTTTT. Residues: CASSLRLIGDFFGGELFF. The rearrangement links TRBV27 to TRBJ2-2, with no clear D. V was clipped by 2 bases and J by 7 bases, with 23 bases between them. CDR1 is MNHEY, CDR2 SMNVEV, per germline (reference sequence). This CDR3 is 18 amino acids long.

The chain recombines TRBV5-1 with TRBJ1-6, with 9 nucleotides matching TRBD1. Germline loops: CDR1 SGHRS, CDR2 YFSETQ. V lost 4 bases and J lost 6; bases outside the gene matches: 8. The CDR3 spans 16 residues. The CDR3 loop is CASSPRGTGTNSPLHF. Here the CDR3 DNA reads TGCGCCAGCAGCCCCCGGGGGACAGGGACTAATTCACCCCTCCACTTT.

The CDR3 sequence is CASQGLAGDTGELFF. The DNA for the CDR3 is TGTGCCAGCCAGGGGCTAGCGGGGGACACCGGGGAGCTGTTTTTT. The genes are TRBV6-4 and TRBJ2-2; 10 bases are shared with TRBD2. V lost 8 bases to trimming and J lost 3 bases; unmatched junction nucleotides: 6. The germline V gene encodes CDR1 MRHNA and CDR2 SNTAGT. The CDR3 loop spans 15 amino acids.

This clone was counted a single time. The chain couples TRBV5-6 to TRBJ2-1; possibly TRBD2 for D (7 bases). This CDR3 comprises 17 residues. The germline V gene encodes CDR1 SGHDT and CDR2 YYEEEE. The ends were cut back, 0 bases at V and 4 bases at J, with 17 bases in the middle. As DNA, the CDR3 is TGTGCCAGCAGCTTGGGGATTCAGGGGAGGGGGTACAATGAGCAGTTCTTC. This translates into CASSLGIQGRGYNEQFF.

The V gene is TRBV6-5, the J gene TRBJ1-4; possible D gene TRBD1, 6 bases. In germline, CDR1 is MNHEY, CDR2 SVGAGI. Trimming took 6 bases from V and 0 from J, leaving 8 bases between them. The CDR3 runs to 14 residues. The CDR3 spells CASSRTATNEKLFF. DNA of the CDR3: TGTGCCAGCAGCCGGACAGCAACTAATGAAAAACTGTTTTTT.

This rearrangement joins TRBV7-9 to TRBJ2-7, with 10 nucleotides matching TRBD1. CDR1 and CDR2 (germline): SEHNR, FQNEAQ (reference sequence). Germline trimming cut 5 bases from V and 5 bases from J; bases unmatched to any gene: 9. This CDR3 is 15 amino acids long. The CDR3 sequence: CASSPNRDRGHEQYF. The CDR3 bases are TGTGCCAGCAGCCCAAATCGGGACAGGGGCCACGAGCAGTACTTC.

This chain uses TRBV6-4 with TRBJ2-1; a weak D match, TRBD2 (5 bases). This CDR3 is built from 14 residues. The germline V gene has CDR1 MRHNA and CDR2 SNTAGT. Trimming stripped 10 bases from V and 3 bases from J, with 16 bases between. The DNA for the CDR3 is TGTGCCACAACAGCCGTGGCGGGCTACAATGAGCAGTTCTTC. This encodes CATTAVAGYNEQFF.

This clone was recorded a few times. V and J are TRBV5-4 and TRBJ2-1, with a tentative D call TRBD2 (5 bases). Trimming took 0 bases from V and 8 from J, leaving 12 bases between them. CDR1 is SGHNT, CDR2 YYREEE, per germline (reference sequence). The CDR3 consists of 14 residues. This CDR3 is CASSLVAGKHEQFF. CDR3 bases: TGTGCCAGCAGCTTGGTAGCCGGGAAGCATGAGCAGTTCTTC.

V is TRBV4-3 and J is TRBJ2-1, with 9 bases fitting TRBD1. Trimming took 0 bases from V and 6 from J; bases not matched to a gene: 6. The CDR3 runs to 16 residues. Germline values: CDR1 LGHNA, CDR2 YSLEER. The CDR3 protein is CASSQDLGTGSNEQFF. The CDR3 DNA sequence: TGCGCCAGCAGCCAAGACCTCGGGACAGGGTCCAATGAGCAGTTCTTC.